This is a list of T cell receptor beta chains from one sample in a study of human T cells and chemical hapten exposure. Using its own MiXCR run on the RACE reads, TCRdb lists one record per CDR3 protein. The sample has tens of thousands of distinct CDR3 sequences; approximately 9.5% are singletons. Sequenced material: whole blood, taken in connection with sensitization to the hapten diphenylcyclopropenone (DPC). Receptors originate from a woman aged 25 to 45 with alopecia areata. Some clones in this sample may be carry-over from other donors' samples. CDR3s include the opening cysteine and the closing phenylalanine or tryptophan. D genes are given only for firm matches. A row's size may be missing; if present it is once, few, many or a size class.

>TRBV6-5|13|few|TRBJ2-7|.
CASSPGASYEQYF
TGTGCCAGCAGCCCAGGGGCCAGCTACGAGCAGTACTTC
>TRBV5-1|15|few|TRBJ2-7|TRBD2
CASSQKLAGGDEQYF
TGCGCCAGCAGCCAGAAACTAGCGGGGGGCGACGAGCAGTACTTC
>TRBV7-2|18|.|TRBJ2-7|TRBD2
CASSLFLSGGTRSLEQYF
TGTGCCAGCAGCCTTTTTCTTAGCGGGGGGACGAGATCCCTCGAGCAGTACTTC
>TRBV3-1|15|.|TRBJ2-7|TRBD2
CASSPSGGARYEQYF
TGTGCCAGCAGCCCTAGCGGGGGGGCCCGCTACGAGCAGTACTTC
>TRBV3-1|16|many|TRBJ2-5|.
CASSQELGGGGETQYF
TGTGCCAGCAGCCAAGAATTGGGAGGAGGGGGAGAGACCCAGTACTTC
>TRBV12-3/TRBV12-4|16|many|TRBJ2-5|TRBD2
CASSFSWTSGEETQYF
TGTGCCAGCAGTTTCTCCTGGACTAGCGGAGAAGAGACCCAGTACTTC
>TRBV6-2/TRBV6-3|14|many|TRBJ1-6|TRBD1
CASSSRDRSLPLHF
TGTGCCAGCAGTAGCCGGGACAGGTCCCTGCCCCTCCACTTT
>TRBV7-2|18|.|TRBJ2-5|.
CASSLAPYLGSRVETQYF
TGTGCCAGCAGCTTAGCGCCCTACCTGGGTTCCAGGGTAGAGACCCAGTACTTC
>TRBV29-1|15|.|TRBJ2-1|.
CSATGHRLNNNEQFF
TGCAGCGCCACCGGACATAGGCTGAATAACAATGAGCAGTTCTTC
>TRBV18|15|.|TRBJ1-1|.
CASSPNAGELIEAFF
TGTGCCAGCTCACCGAATGCAGGGGAGCTTATTGAAGCTTTCTTT
>TRBV5-8|15|.|TRBJ2-7|TRBD1
CASSSPGTGVYEQYF
TGTGCCAGCAGCTCCCCGGGGACAGGGGTATACGAGCAGTACTTC
>TRBV29-1|12|many|TRBJ1-1|.
CSVASPNTEAFF
TGCAGCGTTGCAAGCCCGAACACTGAAGCTTTCTTT
>TRBV7-7|14|few|TRBJ1-1|.
CASSLSGGLGEAFF
TGTGCCAGCAGCTTAAGTGGGGGGCTCGGTGAAGCTTTCTTT
>TRBV20-1|13|many|TRBJ2-3|.
CSAVGGATDTQYF
TGCAGTGCTGTAGGGGGGGCCACAGATACGCAGTATTTT
>TRBV7-2|15|.|TRBJ1-5|.
CASSLALPSNQPQHF
TGTGCCAGCAGCCTGGCCCTTCCAAGCAATCAGCCCCAGCATTTT
>TRBV28|15|.|TRBJ2-5|.
CASSLLHRNQETQYF
TGTGCCAGCAGTTTACTCCACAGAAACCAAGAGACCCAGTACTTC
>TRBV6-2/TRBV6-3|15|.|TRBJ1-5|TRBD1
CASSPGDRDNQPQHF
TGTGCCAGCAGTCCAGGGGACAGGGACAATCAGCCCCAGCATTTT
>TRBV28|14|.|TRBJ1-6|.
CASRPPGYNSPLHF
TGTGCCAGCAGACCTCCGGGGTATAATTCACCCCTCCACTTT
>TRBV29-1|14|.|TRBJ2-1|TRBD1
CSVPTGGSYNEQFF
TGCAGCGTCCCGACAGGGGGCTCCTACAATGAGCAGTTCTTC
>TRBV5-1|14|many|TRBJ2-5|.
CASSLDGAEETQYF
TGCGCCAGCAGCTTGGATGGGGCTGAAGAGACCCAGTACTTC
>TRBV5-1|15|.|TRBJ1-5|TRBD1
CASSWTGDPNQPQHF
TGCGCCAGCAGCTGGACAGGGGATCCCAATCAGCCCCAGCATTTT
>TRBV28|14|many|TRBJ2-7|.
CASSPRLTGYEQYF
TGTGCCAGCAGTCCCAGGTTGACGGGGTACGAGCAGTACTTC
>TRBV12-3/TRBV12-4|17|many|TRBJ1-3|.
CASRPQGTVASGNTIYF
TGTGCCAGCAGACCTCAGGGGACCGTAGCCTCTGGAAACACCATATATTTT
>TRBV6-6|15|few|TRBJ2-7|TRBD1
CASSATGQGGHEQYF
TGTGCCAGCAGCGCCACGGGACAGGGGGGCCACGAGCAGTACTTC
>TRBV24-1|14|many|TRBJ2-7|.
CATSTGVRDYEQYF
TGTGCCACCAGTACCGGTGTCCGGGACTACGAGCAGTACTTC
>TRBV12-3/TRBV12-4|14|.|TRBJ2-7|TRBD1
CASSPGTGGYEQYF
TGTGCCAGCAGCCCCGGGACAGGGGGCTACGAGCAGTACTTC
>TRBV7-9|15|few|TRBJ2-3|.
CASSLVQGGADTQYF
TGTGCCAGCAGCTTAGTCCAGGGGGGCGCAGATACGCAGTATTTT
>TRBV23-1|16|many|TRBJ1-5|.
CASSHGDPTLNQPQHF
TGCGCCAGCAGTCACGGGGACCCAACCCTCAATCAGCCCCAGCATTTT
>TRBV5-1|14|few|TRBJ2-7|TRBD2
CASSTTGGAYEQYF
TGCGCCAGCTCCACTACCGGGGGGGCTTACGAGCAGTACTTC
>TRBV20-1|16|few|TRBJ2-1|TRBD2
CSAYTGLAGIYNEQFF
TGCAGTGCTTACACGGGACTAGCGGGCATCTACAATGAGCAGTTCTTC
>TRBV12-3/TRBV12-4|15|many|TRBJ1-5|.
CASSGFLGNNQPQHF
TGTGCCAGCAGTGGGTTCTTGGGAAACAATCAGCCCCAGCATTTT